This T cell receptor beta chain was profiled in a study of cytomegalovirus exposure and HLA in healthy donors. Study outcomes and limitations: The authors enumerated some 160 TCR beta chains as linked to cytomegalovirus. The authors confirmed in vitro that a few CMV-associated chains were specific for CMV antigens.

Among the roughly 120 subjects of the validation cohort, separate from the roughly 650-subject first cohort, were the donors. Libraries were prepared by immunoSEQ multiplex PCR; TCRdb keeps only in-frame clonotypes and omits some of them. The table has about 330,000 clones, about nine tenths seen once; the top ten hold around 0.84%. Worth noting for this clone: The antigen is undetermined.

The receptor's source is a young woman in good health and CMV-seronegative. What was sequenced was PBMCs.

Here the CDR3 reads CSVTPSTDTQYF. Written as DNA, the CDR3 is TGCAGCGTGACACCTAGCACAGATACGCAGTATTTT. This chain joins TRBV29-1 and TRBJ2-3; no clear D. The CDR3 consists of 12 residues. The germline CDR1 and CDR2 sequences are SQVTM and ANQGSEA. V gave up 6 bases and J gave up 0 bases, with 7 bases separating them.